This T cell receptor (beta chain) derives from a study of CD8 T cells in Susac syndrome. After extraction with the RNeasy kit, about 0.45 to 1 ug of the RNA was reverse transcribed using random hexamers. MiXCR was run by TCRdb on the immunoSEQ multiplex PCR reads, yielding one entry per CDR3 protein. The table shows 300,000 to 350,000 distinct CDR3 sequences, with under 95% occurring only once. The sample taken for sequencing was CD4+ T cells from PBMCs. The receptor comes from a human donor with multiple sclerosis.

The chain's CDR3 is CSANRAVPWGTDTQYF. Written as DNA, the CDR3 is TGCAGTGCTAATAGGGCGGTCCCCTGGGGCACAGATACGCAGTATTTT. The V and J genes are TRBV20-1 and TRBJ2-3; D is undetermined. V was shortened by 4 bases and J by 1 base, with 18 bases between the two germline ends. CDR3 size: 16 residues. Germline loops: CDR1 DFQATT, CDR2 SNEGSKA (reference sequence).